The subject of this entry is one TCR beta chain. Antigen specificity is unknown. Primers: 60 Vbeta forward and 13 Jbeta reverse. Produced via immunoSEQ multiplex PCR; TCRdb's table is partial and in-frame only. The repertoire holds some 180,000 clones, with about 80% as singletons. This specimen belongs to a study of cytomegalovirus exposure and HLA in healthy donors. Whole-study results and caveats: The study labeled 150 or so TCR beta chains cytomegalovirus-associated. What a later analysis showed was that several of the most significant clusters appeared linked to common viral pathogens.

CDR3 length: 14 amino acids. Germline V gene lookup returns CDR1 SGHTA and CDR2 FQGNSA. Trimming took off 5 bases at V and 1 base at J, with 11 bases between the two ends. The clonotype was recovered from a man between 25 and 39 years old in good health and CMV-seronegative. The rearrangement uses TRBV7-2 and TRBJ1-2; TRBD1 might be the D (5 bases). Sequences were obtained from PBMCs. The CDR3 DNA sequence: TGTGCCAGCAGCCTGGGTAGGGGTAACTATGGCTACACCTTC. As protein: CASSLGRGNYGYTF.